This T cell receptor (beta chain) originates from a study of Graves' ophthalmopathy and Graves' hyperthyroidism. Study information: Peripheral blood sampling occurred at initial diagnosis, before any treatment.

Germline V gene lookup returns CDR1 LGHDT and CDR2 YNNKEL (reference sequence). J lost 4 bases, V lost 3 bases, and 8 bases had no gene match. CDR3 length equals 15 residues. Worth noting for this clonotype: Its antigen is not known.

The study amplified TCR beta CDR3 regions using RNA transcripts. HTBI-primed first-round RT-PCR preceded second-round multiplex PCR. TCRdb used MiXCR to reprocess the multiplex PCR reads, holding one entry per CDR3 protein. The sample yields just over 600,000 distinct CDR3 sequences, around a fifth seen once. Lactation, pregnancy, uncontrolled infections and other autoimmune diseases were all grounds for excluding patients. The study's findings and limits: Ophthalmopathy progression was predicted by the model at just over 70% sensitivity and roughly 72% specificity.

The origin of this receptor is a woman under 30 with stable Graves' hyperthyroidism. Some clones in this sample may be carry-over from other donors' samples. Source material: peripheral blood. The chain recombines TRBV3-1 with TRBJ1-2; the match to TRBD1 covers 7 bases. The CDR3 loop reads CASSHRDRGPYGYTF. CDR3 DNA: TGTGCCAGCAGCCATAGGGACAGAGGACCCTATGGCTACACCTTC.